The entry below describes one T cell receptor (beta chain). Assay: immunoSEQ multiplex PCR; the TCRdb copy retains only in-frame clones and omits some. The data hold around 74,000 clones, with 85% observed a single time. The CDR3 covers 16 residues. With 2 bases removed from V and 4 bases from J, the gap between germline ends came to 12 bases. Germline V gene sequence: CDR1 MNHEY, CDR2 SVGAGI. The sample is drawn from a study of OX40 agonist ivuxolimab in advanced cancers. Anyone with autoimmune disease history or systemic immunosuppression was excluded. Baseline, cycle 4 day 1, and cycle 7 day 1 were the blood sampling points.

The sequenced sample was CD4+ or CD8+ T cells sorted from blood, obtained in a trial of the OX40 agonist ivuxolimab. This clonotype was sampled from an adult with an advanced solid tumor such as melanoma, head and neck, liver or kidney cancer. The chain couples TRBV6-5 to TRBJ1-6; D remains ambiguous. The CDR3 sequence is CASSYEPPGYNSPLHF. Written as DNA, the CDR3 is TGTGCCAGCAGTTACGAGCCCCCGGGGTATAATTCACCCCTCCACTTT.